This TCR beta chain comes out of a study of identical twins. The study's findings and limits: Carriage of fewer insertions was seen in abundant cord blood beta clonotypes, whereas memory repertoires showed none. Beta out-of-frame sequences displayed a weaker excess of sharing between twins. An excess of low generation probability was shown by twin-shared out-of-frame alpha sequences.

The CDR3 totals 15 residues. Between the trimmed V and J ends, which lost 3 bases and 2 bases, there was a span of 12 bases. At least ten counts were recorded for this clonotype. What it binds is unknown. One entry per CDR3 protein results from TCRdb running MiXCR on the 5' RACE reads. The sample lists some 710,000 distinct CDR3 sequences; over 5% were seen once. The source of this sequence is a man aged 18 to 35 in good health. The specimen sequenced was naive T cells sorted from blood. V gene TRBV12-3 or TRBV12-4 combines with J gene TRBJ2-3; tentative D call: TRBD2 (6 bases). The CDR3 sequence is CASSFRSGPTDTQYF. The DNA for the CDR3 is TGTGCCAGCAGTTTTCGTAGCGGACCCACAGATACGCAGTATTTT.